This entry describes one T cell receptor (beta chain). These data are taken from a study of blood T cell repertoires in COVID-19. Sequenced by immunoSEQ multiplex PCR; TCRdb stores in-frame clones only, minus some. The sample yields around 60,000 clones, 65% to 90% seen once. The sample taken for sequencing was peripheral blood. This TCR came from a man aged 35 to 55 with acute or convalescent COVID-19.

As DNA, the CDR3 is TGTGCCAGCAGCTTGTGGGGGACTAGCGGAACCGGGGAGCTGTTTTTT. Amino acid sequence: CASSLWGTSGTGELFF. The V call is TRBV7-3, the J call TRBJ2-2, with 11 bases matching TRBD2. Germline trimming cut 3 bases from V and 5 bases from J; bases unmatched to any gene: 5. Germline loops: CDR1 SGHTA, CDR2 FQGTGA. The CDR3 length is 16 residues.